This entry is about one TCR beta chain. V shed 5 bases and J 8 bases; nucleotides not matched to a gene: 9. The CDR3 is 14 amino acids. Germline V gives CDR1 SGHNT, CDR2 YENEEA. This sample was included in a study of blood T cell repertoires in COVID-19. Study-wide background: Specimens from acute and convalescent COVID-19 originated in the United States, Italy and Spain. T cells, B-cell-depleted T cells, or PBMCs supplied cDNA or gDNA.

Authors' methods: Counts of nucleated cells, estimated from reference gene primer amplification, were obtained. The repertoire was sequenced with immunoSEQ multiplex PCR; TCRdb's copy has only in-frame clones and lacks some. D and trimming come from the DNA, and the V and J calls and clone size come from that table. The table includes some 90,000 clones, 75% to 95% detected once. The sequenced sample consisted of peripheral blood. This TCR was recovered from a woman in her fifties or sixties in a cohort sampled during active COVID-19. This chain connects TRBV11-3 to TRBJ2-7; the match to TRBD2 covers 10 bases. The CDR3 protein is CASSRAGGVSQQYF. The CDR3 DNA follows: TGTGCCAGCAGCCGAGCGGGAGGGGTGTCGCAGCAGTACTTC.